A selection of T cell receptor beta chains follows, all from one sample in a study of beta chain features in type 1 diabetes. Produced via immunoSEQ multiplex PCR; TCRdb's table is partial and in-frame only. The table lists 160,000 or so clones, about 9% of them singletons. The sample comprised central memory CD4+ T cells from blood. The receptors come from a woman aged 25 to 39 with type 1 diabetes. Each CDR3 is given with its conserved first and last residue. D genes are given only for firm matches. Size is stated for part of the rows, as once, few or many counts, or as a class when the clone is expanded.

v_gene | d_gene | abundance | CDR3aa
TRBV2 | NA | few | CASSSQGGQAGGYTF
TRBV19 | NA | few | CASSAGLNQETQYF
TRBV28 | NA | few | CASSPTVGETQYF
TRBV28 | NA | few | CASSLDYYNEQFF
TRBV7-9 | NA | medium-sized | CASRRSSGVTGELFF
TRBV7-2 | NA | few | CASSISGVEYEQYF
TRBV23-1 | NA | few | CASSPNGDISNQPQHF
TRBV28 | NA | few | CASSLRAYGYTF
TRBV11-3 | NA | NA | CASSRGKGATGELFF
TRBV5-1 | TRBD1 | NA | CASSLVWGQGRDYTF
TRBV4-2 | TRBD1 | many | CASTVGTATNEKLFF
TRBV19 | TRBD2 | few | CASSILGREKNEQFF